This entry lists 14 T cell receptor beta chains sequenced from one sample in a study of cytomegalovirus exposure and HLA in healthy donors. PCR was performed using 60 Vbeta and 13 Jbeta primers. Method: immunoSEQ multiplex PCR; TCRdb's copy keeps in-frame clones and lacks some. The sample lists roughly 100,000 clones, more than 60% occurring once. The sequencing input was PBMCs. The source is a man aged 55 to 69 in good health and CMV-seronegative.

This chain uses TRBV7-9 with TRBJ2-1, with D unresolved. Per the germline V gene, CDR1 is SEHNR and CDR2 is FQNEAQ (reference sequence). This CDR3 comprises 11 residues. Trimming cost V 1 base and J 10 bases, with 5 bases left between them. The CDR3 nucleotides are TGTGCCAGCAGCTTAGACAGAGAGCAGTTCTTC. Translating it yields CASSLDREQFF.

The chain joins TRBV18 to TRBJ1-2; D is uncertain. Looked up from germline, CDR1 is KGHSH and CDR2 is LQKENI. The length of the CDR3 is 12 residues. The germline V and J ends were trimmed by 3 bases and 2 bases, with 4 bases remaining between them. This chain's CDR3 is CASSPLNYGYTF. The CDR3 region has the DNA TGTGCCAGCTCACCGTTAAACTATGGCTACACCTTC.

The chain combines TRBV5-1 with TRBJ2-1, with TRBD1 identical over 8 bases. V trimming: 7 bases; J trimming: 6 bases; junction bases outside the gene matches: 12. The CDR3 loop spans 15 amino acids. Germline CDR1 SGHRS, CDR2 YFSETQ. The CDR3 DNA follows: TGCGCCAGCCGCCCCCCGGGGACAGGCGGCAATGAGCAGTTCTTC. It yields the protein CASRPPGTGGNEQFF.

The chain has TRBV19 and TRBJ2-5; D remains ambiguous. Deletions cut 3 bases from V and 1 base from J, with 6 bases between. In germline, CDR1 is LNHDA, CDR2 SQIVND (reference sequence). The CDR3 is 13 residues long. The CDR3 reads CASSMRPQETQYF. CDR3 DNA sequence: TGTGCCAGTAGTATGCGGCCCCAAGAGACCCAGTACTTC.

The chain recombines TRBV7-2 with TRBJ1-3; D call uncertain. CDR3 size: 15 residues. The V end lost 4 bases, the J end lost 0 bases, and 10 bases lay between the germline ends. CDR1 is SGHTA and CDR2 is FQGNSA in the germline V gene. DNA for the CDR3: TGTGCCAGCAGCTCCCTGAGCCCCTCTGGAAACACCATATATTTT. This encodes CASSSLSPSGNTIYF.

In its sample, this clone was seen once. The chain has TRBV10-1 and TRBJ1-6; D is ambiguous. Germline assignment: CDR1 WNHNN and CDR2 SYGVQD (reference sequence). V shed 4 bases and J shed 7 bases, with 11 bases lying between them. The length of the CDR3 is 14 residues. The chain's CDR3 is CASSVGAPNSPLHF. The CDR3 nucleotides are TGCGCCAGCAGTGTTGGAGCCCCAAATTCACCCCTCCACTTT.

The genes are TRBV28 and TRBJ2-3, with TRBD2 identical over 12 bases. Germline V lookup: CDR1 MDHEN, CDR2 SYDVKM. The CDR3 is 14 residues long. Trimming removed 6 bases from V and 4 bases from J; junction bases left unmatched: 2. In DNA, the CDR3 is TGTGCCAGCAGCCCTAGCGGGGGGGCAGATACGCAGTATTTT. Amino acid sequence: CASSPSGGADTQYF.

The chain employs TRBV7-6 and TRBJ2-2; D may be TRBD2 (6 bases). Germline CDR1 is SGHVS and CDR2 is FNYEAQ. The V end was cut by 0 bases, the J end by 0 bases, with 11 bases between. The CDR3 has 17 residues. CDR3 nucleotide sequence: TGTGCCAGCAGCTTAGCGCCGGGGGTGCCGAACACCGGGGAGCTGTTTTTT. Translating gives CASSLAPGVPNTGELFF.

The CDR3 bases are TGTGCCAGCAGGGGACAGAATAATTCACCCCTCCACTTT. It yields the protein CASRGQNNSPLHF. The genes are TRBV7-9 and TRBJ1-6; TRBD1 matches 7 bases. Germline assignment: CDR1 SEHNR and CDR2 FQNEAQ (reference sequence). This CDR3 is 13 amino acids long. Trimming removed 6 bases from V and 5 bases from J; junction bases left unmatched: 1.

The chain joins TRBV7-2 to TRBJ1-1; weak D call: TRBD1 (6 bases). Germline CDR1 SGHTA, CDR2 FQGNSA. V gave up 5 bases and J gave up 4 bases, with 17 bases separating them. This CDR3 region has 15 residues. The CDR3 reads CASSLGGALRTEAFF. For the CDR3, the DNA is TGTGCCAGCAGCCTGGGGGGGGCCCTACGCACTGAAGCTTTCTTT.

This clone was picked up one time. V and J are TRBV29-1 and TRBJ2-5; maybe TRBD2 (8 bases). CDR1 is SQVTM, CDR2 ANQGSEA, per germline. Trimming left V 3 bases short and J 2 bases short, with 19 bases between. The CDR3 runs 16 residues. CDR3 region: CSVDRGGSTGQETQYF. CDR3 sequence (DNA): TGCAGCGTTGACCGCGGGGGGTCGACAGGGCAAGAGACCCAGTACTTC.

The J gene is TRBJ1-1, the V gene TRBV7-2; D may be TRBD1 (6 bases). The length of the CDR3 is 16 residues. Deletions cut 7 bases from V and 4 bases from J, with 22 bases between. Germline V gives CDR1 SGHTA, CDR2 FQGNSA. CDR3 in amino acids: CASTPWRGRGATEAFF. The CDR3 bases are TGTGCCAGCACCCCCTGGCGGGGGCGGGGAGCCACTGAAGCTTTCTTT. Full variable domain (rest looked up from reference TRBV7-2 and TRBJ1-1): GAGVSQSPSNKVTEKGKDVELRCDPISGHTALYWYRQSLGQGLEFLIYFQGNSAPDKSGLPSDRFSAERTGGSVSTLTIQRTQQEDSAVYLCASTPWRGRGATEAFFGQGTRLTVV.

This chain links TRBV10-3 with TRBJ2-1, with TRBD2 matching 14 bases. The CDR3 sequence is 16 residues long. The V segment lost 0 bases and the J segment 9 bases; nucleotides outside the gene matches: 4. The germline gives CDR1 ENHRY, CDR2 SYGVKD. CDR3 loop: CAISESTSGGAGEQFF. The CDR3 DNA follows: TGTGCCATCAGTGAGTCGACTAGCGGGGGGGCGGGTGAGCAGTTCTTC.

This clone was detected only once. The chain is built from TRBV29-1 and TRBJ1-2; 8 bases align to TRBD1. The CDR3 runs 13 residues. Germline values: CDR1 SQVTM, CDR2 ANQGSEA. Losses at the gene ends were 2 bases for V and 4 bases for J; bases not matched to a gene: 3. The CDR3, as DNA: TGCAGCGTTGAAACAGGGGGAGGCTATGGCTACACCTTC. It encodes CSVETGGGYGYTF. Supplemented by reference TRBV29-1 and TRBJ1-2, the full variable domain reads SAVISQKPSRDICQRGTSLTIQCQVDSQVTMMFWYRQQPGQSLTLIATANQGSEATYESGFVIDKFPISRPNLTFSTLTVSNMSPEDSSIYLCSVETGGGYGYTFGSGTRLTVV.